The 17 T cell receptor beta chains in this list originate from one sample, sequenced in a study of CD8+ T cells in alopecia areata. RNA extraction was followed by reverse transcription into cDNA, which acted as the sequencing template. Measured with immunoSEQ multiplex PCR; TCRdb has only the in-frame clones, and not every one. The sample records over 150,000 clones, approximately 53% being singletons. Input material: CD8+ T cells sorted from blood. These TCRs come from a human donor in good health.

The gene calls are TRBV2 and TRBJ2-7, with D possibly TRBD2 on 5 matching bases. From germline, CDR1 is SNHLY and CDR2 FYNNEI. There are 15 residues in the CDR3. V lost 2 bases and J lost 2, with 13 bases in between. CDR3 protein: CASSESGHGAYEQYF. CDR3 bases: TGTGCCAGCAGTGAATCAGGCCACGGGGCCTACGAGCAGTACTTC.

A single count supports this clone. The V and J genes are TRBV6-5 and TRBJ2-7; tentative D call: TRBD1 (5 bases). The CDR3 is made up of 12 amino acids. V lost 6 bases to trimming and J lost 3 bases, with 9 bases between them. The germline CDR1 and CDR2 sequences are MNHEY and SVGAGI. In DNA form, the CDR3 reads TGTGCCAGCAGGGACACCAACTACGAGCAGTACTTC. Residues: CASRDTNYEQYF.

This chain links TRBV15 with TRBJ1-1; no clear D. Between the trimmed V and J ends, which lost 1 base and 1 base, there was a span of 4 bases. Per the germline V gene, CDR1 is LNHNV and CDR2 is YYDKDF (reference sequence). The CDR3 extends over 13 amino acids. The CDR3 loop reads CATSRAGNTEAFF. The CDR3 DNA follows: TGTGCCACCAGCAGAGCAGGGAACACTGAAGCTTTCTTT.

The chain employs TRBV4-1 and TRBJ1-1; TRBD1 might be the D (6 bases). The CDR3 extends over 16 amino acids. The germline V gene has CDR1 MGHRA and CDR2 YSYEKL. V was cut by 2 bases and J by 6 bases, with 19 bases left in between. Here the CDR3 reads CASSQRAQDSRAEAFF. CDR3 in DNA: TGCGCCAGCAGCCAAAGGGCGCAGGACAGTCGGGCTGAAGCTTTCTTT.

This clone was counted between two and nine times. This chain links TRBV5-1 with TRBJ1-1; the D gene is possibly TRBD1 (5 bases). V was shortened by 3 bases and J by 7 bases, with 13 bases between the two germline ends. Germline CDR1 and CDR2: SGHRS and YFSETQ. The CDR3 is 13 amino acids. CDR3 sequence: CASSSARDVEAFF. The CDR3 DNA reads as TGCGCCAGCAGCTCGGCTCGGGACGTTGAAGCTTTCTTT.

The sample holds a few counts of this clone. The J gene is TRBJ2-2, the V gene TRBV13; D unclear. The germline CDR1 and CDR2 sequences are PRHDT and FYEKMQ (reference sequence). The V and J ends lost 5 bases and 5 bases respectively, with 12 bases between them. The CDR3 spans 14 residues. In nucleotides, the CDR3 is TGTGCCAGCAGCCCCGCCGTCGTTACCGGGGAGCTGTTTTTT. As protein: CASSPAVVTGELFF.

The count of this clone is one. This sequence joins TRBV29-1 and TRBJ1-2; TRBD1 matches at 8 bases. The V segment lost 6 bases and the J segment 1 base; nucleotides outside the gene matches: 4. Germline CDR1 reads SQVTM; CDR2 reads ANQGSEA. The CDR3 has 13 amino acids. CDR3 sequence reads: CSVGTGINYGYTF. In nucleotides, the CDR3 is TGCAGCGTCGGGACAGGAATTAACTATGGCTACACCTTC.

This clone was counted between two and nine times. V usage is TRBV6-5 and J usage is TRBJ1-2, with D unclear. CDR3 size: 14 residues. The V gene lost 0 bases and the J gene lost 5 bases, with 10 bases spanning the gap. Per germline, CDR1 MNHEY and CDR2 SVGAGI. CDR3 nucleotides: TGTGCCAGCAGTTACTCCCCGAAAACATATGGCTACACCTTC. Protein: CASSYSPKTYGYTF.

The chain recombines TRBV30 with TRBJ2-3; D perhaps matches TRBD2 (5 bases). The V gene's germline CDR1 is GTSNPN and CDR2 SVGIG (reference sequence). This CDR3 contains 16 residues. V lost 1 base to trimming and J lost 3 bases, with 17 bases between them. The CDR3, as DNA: TGTGCCTGGAGTGGGGCTAGCTTTTCCAGGACAGATACGCAGTATTTT. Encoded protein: CAWSGASFSRTDTQYF. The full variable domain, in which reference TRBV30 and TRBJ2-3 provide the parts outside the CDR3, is SQTIHQWPATLVQPVGSPLSLECTVEGTSNPNLYWYRQAAGRGLQLLFYSVGIGQISSEVPQNLSASRPQDRQFILSSKKLLLSDSGFYLCAWSGASFSRTDTQYFGPGTRLTVL.

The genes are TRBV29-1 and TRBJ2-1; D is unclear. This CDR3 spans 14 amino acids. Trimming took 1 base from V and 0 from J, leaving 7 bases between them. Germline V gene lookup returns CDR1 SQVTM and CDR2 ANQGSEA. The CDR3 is CSVEANSSYNEQFF. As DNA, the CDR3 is TGCAGCGTTGAAGCCAACAGCTCCTACAATGAGCAGTTCTTC.

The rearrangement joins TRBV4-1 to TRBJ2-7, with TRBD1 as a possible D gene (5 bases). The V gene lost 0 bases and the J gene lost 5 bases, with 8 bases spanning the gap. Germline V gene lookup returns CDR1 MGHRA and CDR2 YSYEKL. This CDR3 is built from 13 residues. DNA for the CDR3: TGCGCCAGCAGCCAAGACAGGGCCAACGAGCAGTACTTC. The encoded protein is CASSQDRANEQYF.

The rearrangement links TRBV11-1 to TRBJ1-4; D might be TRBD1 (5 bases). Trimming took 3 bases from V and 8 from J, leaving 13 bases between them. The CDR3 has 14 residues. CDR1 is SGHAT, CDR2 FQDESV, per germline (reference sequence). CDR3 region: CASSFGQGREKLFF. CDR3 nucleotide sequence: TGTGCCAGCAGCTTCGGACAAGGACGGGAAAAACTGTTTTTT. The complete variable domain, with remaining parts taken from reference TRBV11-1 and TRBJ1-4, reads EAEVAQSPRYKITEKSQAVAFWCDPISGHATLYWYRQILGQGPELLVQFQDESVVDDSQLPKDRFSAERLKGVDSTLKIQPAELGDSAMYLCASSFGQGREKLFFGSGTQLSVL.

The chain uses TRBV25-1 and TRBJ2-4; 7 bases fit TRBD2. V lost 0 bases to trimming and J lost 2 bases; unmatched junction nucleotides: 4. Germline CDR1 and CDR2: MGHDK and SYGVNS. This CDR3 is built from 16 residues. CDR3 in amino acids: CASSEYGEGTKNIQYF. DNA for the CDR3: TGTGCCAGCAGTGAATACGGGGAGGGTACCAAAAACATTCAGTACTTC.

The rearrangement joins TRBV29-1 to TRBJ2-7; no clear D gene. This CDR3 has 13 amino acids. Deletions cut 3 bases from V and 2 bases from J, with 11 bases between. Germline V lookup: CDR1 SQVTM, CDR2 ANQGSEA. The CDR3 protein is CSVEEDLPYEQYF. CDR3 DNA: TGCAGCGTTGAGGAAGATCTGCCCTACGAGCAGTACTTC.

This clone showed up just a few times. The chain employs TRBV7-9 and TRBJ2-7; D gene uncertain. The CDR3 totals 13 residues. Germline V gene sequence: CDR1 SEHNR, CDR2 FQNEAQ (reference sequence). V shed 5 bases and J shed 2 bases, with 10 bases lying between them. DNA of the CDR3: TGTGCCAGCAGCGAGTCCGGGCCCTACGAGCAGTACTTC. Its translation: CASSESGPYEQYF.

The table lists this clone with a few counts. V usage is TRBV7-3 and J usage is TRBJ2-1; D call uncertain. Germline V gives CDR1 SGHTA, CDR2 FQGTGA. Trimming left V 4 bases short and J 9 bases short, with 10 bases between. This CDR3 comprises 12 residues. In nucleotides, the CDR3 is TGTGCCAGCAGCTCGTTCCGTGGTGAGCAGTTCTTC. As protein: CASSSFRGEQFF.

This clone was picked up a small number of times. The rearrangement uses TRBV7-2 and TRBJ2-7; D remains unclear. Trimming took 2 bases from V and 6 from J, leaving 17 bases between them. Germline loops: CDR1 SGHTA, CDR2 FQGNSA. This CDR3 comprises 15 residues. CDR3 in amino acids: CASSLIGLGDSEQYF. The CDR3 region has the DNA TGTGCCAGCAGCTTAATAGGTCTTGGGGATTCCGAGCAGTACTTC.